These T cell receptor beta chains were read from a single sample in a study of OX40 agonist ivuxolimab in advanced cancers. TCRdb keeps only in-frame clones here, not all; method: immunoSEQ multiplex PCR. The data contain around 46,000 clones, about 90% of them seen just once; the ten biggest clones take up 12%. The source material was CD4+ or CD8+ T cells sorted from blood, sampled in a trial of the OX40 agonist ivuxolimab. The receptor source for this set is an adult with an advanced solid tumor such as melanoma, head and neck, liver or kidney cancer. Both conserved end residues are part of each CDR3. A D gene is named only where the DNA matches it firmly. Only part of the rows carry a size: once, few, many, or a class if the clone is expanded.

>TRBJ2-7|NA|NA|TRBV29-1
NA
CSAVGGGTYEQYF
>TRBJ1-5|few|TRBD1|TRBV7-9
TGTGCCAGCAGCTTAGAGGGACAGGTTAATCAGCCCCAGCATTTT
CASSLEGQVNQPQHF
>TRBJ2-1|NA|NA|TRBV5-4
TGTGCCAGCAGCTTTTTTGGGGGGGCAGGGGAGCAGTTCTTC
CASSFFGGAGEQFF
>TRBJ1-1|NA|NA|TRBV7-8
TGTGCCAGCAGCTTAGAGGTGGCATTTCCCGTGGACACTGAAGCTTTCTTT
CASSLEVAFPVDTEAFF
>TRBJ2-5|NA|NA|TRBV10-3
TGTGCCATCAGTGGGGGGGCTCGGGAGACCCAGTACTTC
CAISGGARETQYF
>TRBJ1-6|NA|NA|TRBV2
TGTGCCAGCTTGGGGAACGATAATTCACCCCTCCACTTT
CASLGNDNSPLHF
>TRBJ1-2|NA|NA|TRBV6-1
TGTGCCAGCAGTGAGATTTGGGGAGACTATGGCTACACCTTC
CASSEIWGDYGYTF
>TRBJ2-7|NA|TRBD1|TRBV30
TGTGCCTGGAGTGTGGGACAGACCTACGAGCAGTACTTC
CAWSVGQTYEQYF
>TRBJ1-2|few|NA|TRBV7-9
TGTGCCAGCAGCTTCGGCGCAGGCTATGGCTACACCTTC
CASSFGAGYGYTF
>TRBJ2-7|NA|NA|TRBV4-3
TGCGCCAGCAGCCAAGACATCTCCTACGAGCAGTACTTC
CASSQDISYEQYF
>TRBJ2-7|NA|TRBD2|TRBV6-5
TGTGCCAGCAGTCTCCTAGCGGGACCCACCTTGGAGCAGTACTTC
CASSLLAGPTLEQYF
>TRBJ1-6|NA|NA|TRBV27
TGTGCCAGCAGTTTATCGTTAGGTTCACCCCTCCACTTT
CASSLSLGSPLHF
>TRBJ2-7|NA|NA|TRBV12-5
TGTGCTAGTGTGGGGGACTCCTACGAGCAGTACTTC
CASVGDSYEQYF
>TRBJ2-7|NA|NA|TRBV11-2
TGTGCCAGCTCCTGGGGGGTATCACGGGAGCAGTACTTC
CASSWGVSREQYF
>TRBJ1-6|NA|NA|TRBV30
TGTGCCTGGAGCTCCCCGACAGTCTATAATTCACCCCTCCACTTT
CAWSSPTVYNSPLHF
>TRBJ2-1|NA|NA|TRBV7-3
TGTGCCAGCAGTCCCTGGGACCGGTCCTACAATGAGCAGTTCTTC
CASSPWDRSYNEQFF
>TRBJ1-2|NA|TRBD1|TRBV27
TGTGCCAGCAGTCCGGGGACAGGAGGGTACTATGGCTACACCTTC
CASSPGTGGYYGYTF
>TRBJ1-2|once|NA|TRBV19
TGTGCCAGTAGTATGGGGTTTTACTATGGCTACACCTTC
CASSMGFYYGYTF
>TRBJ1-1|NA|NA|TRBV11-2
TGTGCCAGCAGCCACCGCCGTTCGGGTGAAGGGACTGAAGCTTTCTTT
CASSHRRSGEGTEAFF
>TRBJ1-5|NA|NA|TRBV4-3
TGCGCCAGCAGCCAAGGCGGTAGCGATCAGCCCCAGCATTTT
CASSQGGSDQPQHF
>TRBJ2-7|NA|NA|TRBV13
TGTGCCAGCAGCTTAATGGCTAGCGTAGGTTCCGAGCAGTACTTC
CASSLMASVGSEQYF
>TRBJ2-7|NA|NA|TRBV27
TGTGCCAGCAGCCCCACGGGGTCCTACGAGCAGTACTTC
CASSPTGSYEQYF
>TRBJ2-7|NA|NA|TRBV5-4
TGTGCCAGCAGCATTAGGGGTGACTACGAGCAGTACTTC
CASSIRGDYEQYF
>TRBJ1-2|few|NA|TRBV5-4
TGTGCCAGCAGCTGGCCGCAGGCAGGGATCCGCTATGGCTACACCTTC
CASSWPQAGIRYGYTF
>TRBJ1-2|NA|NA|TRBV14
TGTGCCAGCAGCGCAAGTGCCGGAGTCTATGGCTACACCTTC
CASSASAGVYGYTF
>TRBJ2-5|NA|TRBD2|TRBV9
TGTGCCAGCAGCGTAGTAGGGACTAGCGGGGGTCAGGAGACCCAGTACTTC
CASSVVGTSGGQETQYF
>TRBJ2-7|NA|NA|TRBV4-1
TGCGCCAGCAGCTCAGGGGTCGGTGAGCAGTACTTC
CASSSGVGEQYF